This T cell receptor (beta chain) was sequenced during a study of blood T cell repertoires in COVID-19. Using immunoSEQ multiplex PCR, the repertoire was profiled, and TCRdb retains in-frame clones only, with some absent. The table lists 80,000 to 100,000 clones, about four fifths of them singletons, with under 20% in the top ten. V was clipped by 5 bases and J by 11 bases, with 15 bases between them. CDR3 length equals 13 residues. Germline V lookup: CDR1 SEHNR, CDR2 FQNEAQ (reference sequence). At least ten counts were recorded for this clone. Source material: peripheral blood. The sequence was obtained from a human donor in a cohort sampled during active COVID-19. The V call is TRBV7-9, the J call TRBJ1-4; D call uncertain. Written as DNA, the CDR3 is TGTGCCAGCAGCCCCAACCGGACGGGGAAACTGTTTTTT. Translated, it gives CASSPNRTGKLFF. The complete variable domain, with remaining parts taken from reference TRBV7-9 and TRBJ1-4, reads DTGVSQNPRHKITKRGQNVTFRCDPISEHNRLYWYRQTLGQGPEFLTYFQNEAQLEKSRLLSDRFSAERPKGSFSTLEIQRTEQGDSAMYLCASSPNRTGKLFFGSGTQLSVL.